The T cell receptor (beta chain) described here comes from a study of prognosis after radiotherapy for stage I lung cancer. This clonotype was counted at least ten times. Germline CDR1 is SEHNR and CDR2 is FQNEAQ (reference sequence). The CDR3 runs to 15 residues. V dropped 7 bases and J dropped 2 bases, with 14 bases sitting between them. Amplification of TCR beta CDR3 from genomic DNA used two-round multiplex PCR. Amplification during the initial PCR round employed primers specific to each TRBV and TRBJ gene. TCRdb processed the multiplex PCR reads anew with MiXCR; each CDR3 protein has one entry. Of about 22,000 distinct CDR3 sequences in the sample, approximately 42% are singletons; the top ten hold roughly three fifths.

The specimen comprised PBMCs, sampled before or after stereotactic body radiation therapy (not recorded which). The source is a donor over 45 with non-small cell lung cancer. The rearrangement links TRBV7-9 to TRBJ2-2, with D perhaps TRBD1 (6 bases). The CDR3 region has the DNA TGTGCCAGCAACCGGGACACCTATAACACCGGGGAGCTGTTTTTT. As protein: CASNRDTYNTGELFF.